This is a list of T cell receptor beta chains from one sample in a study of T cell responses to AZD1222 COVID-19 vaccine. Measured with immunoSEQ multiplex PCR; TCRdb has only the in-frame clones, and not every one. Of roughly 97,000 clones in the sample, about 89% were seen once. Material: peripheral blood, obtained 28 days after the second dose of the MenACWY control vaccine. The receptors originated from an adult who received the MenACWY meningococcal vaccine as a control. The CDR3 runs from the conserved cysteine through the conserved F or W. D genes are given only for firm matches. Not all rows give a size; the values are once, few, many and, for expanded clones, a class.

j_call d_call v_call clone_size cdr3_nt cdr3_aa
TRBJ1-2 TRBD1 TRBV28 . TGTGCCAGCAGATCCCGACAGGGCCCTACCTTACGGGGCTACACCTTC CASRSRQGPTLRGYTF
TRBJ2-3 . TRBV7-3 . TGTGCCAGCAGCCCAGGGACGGGTAGCACAGATACGCAGTATTTT CASSPGTGSTDTQYF
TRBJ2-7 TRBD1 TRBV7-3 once TGTGCCAGCAGCTTAACCCCAGGGGGCTACGAGCAGTACTTC CASSLTPGGYEQYF
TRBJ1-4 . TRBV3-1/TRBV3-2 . TGTGCCAGCAGCCAAGATAAACAGGCGGCGGCAGCCTCAAGTGAAAAACTGTTTTTT CASSQDKQAAAASSEKLFF
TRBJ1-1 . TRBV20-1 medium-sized TGCAGTGCTAGTCCAGGCACTGAAGCTTTCTTT CSASPGTEAFF
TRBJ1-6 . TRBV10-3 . TGTGCCGGTCGACTAGGTCTTTCAGGGGCTGGGTCACCCCTCCACTTT CAGRLGLSGAGSPLHF
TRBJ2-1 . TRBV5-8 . TGTGCCAGCAGCTTGATGAGGGTCGCCTACAATGAGCAGTTCTTC CASSLMRVAYNEQFF
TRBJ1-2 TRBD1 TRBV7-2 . TGTGCCAGCAGACCGACAGGGGGCCCTCATGGCTACACCTTC CASRPTGGPHGYTF
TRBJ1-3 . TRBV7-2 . TGTGCCAGCAGCTTAGACAGTGGCGGTAGGAACACCATATATTTT CASSLDSGGRNTIYF
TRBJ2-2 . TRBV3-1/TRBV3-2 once TGTGCCAGCAGCATCCGAGTAACGGGTAGGCCAGGGGAGCTGTTTTTT CASSIRVTGRPGELFF
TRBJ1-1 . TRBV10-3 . TGTGCCATCAGTGAGTTGGGGGTGAGCACTGAAGCTTTCTTT CAISELGVSTEAFF
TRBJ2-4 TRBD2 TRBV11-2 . TGTGCCAGCAGCTGGGGTAGCGGGGGGTCCGCCAAAAACATTCAGTACTTC CASSWGSGGSAKNIQYF
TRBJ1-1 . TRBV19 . TGTGCCAGTAGTCCAACGACTGGACGGGAAGCTTTCTTT CASSPTTGREAFF
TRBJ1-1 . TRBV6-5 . TGTGCCAGCAGGGTCAGGACACAGCTAGAAGCTTTCTTT CASRVRTQLEAFF
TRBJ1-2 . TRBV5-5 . TGTGCCAGCAGCTTGGTGGTGGGCTATGGCTACACCTTC CASSLVVGYGYTF
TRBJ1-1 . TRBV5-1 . TGCGCCAGCAGCCAGCGGGGGGTGAACACTGAAGCTTTCTTT CASSQRGVNTEAFF
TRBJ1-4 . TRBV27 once TGTGCCAGCAGGGAAACAGGGTATGAAAAACTGTTTTTT CASRETGYEKLFF
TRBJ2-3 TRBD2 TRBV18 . TGTGCCAGCTCACCCGGACTAGCGCGCACAGATACGCAGTATTTT CASSPGLARTDTQYF
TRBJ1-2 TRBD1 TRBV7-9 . TGTGCCAGCAGGCCCGGGACAGGGGATGGCTACACCTTC CASRPGTGDGYTF
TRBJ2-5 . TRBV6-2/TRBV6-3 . TGTGCCAGCAGTTCGAGGGTGGGGGGGCCGGAGACCCAGTACTTC CASSSRVGGPETQYF
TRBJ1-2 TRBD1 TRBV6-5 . TGTGCCAGCAGTTTAAGGGACAGCTATGGCTACACCTTC CASSLRDSYGYTF
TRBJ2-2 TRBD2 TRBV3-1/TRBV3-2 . TGTGCCAGCAGCCCGTTAGCGGGGGGAATCACCGGGGAGCTGTTTTTT CASSPLAGGITGELFF
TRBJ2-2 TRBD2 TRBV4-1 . TGCGCCAGCAGCCTTCGCGGGGGGGCAAGCGGGACCGGGGAGCTGTTTTTT CASSLRGGASGTGELFF
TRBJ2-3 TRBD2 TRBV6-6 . TGTGCCAGCAGTCGACTAGCGGGGGGGACCCAGGGAGATACGCAGTATTTT CASSRLAGGTQGDTQYF
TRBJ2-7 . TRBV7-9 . TGTGCCAGCAGCCCCCGCTTTCGGGGGACAGACTACGAGCAGTACTTC CASSPRFRGTDYEQYF
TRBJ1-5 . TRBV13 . TGTGCCAGCAGCTTAAACCCCCCCCGGGACACGCGGTCTCATAGCAATCAGCCCCAGCATTTT CASSLNPPRDTRSHSNQPQHF
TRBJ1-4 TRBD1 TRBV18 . TGTGCCAGCTCCCCCGGGACAGAGAATGAAAAACTGTTTTTT CASSPGTENEKLFF
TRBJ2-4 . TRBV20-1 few TGCAGTGCTAGAGATGACGGGGGAAGTCAGTTC CSARDDGGSQF
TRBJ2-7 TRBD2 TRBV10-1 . TGCGCCAGCAGTGAGGGACTAGCGGACACCTACGAGCAGTACTTC CASSEGLADTYEQYF
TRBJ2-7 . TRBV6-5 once TGTGCCAGCAGTTACTCGAATCGAGGACTCGACGAGCAGTACTTC CASSYSNRGLDEQYF
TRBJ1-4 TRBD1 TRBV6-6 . TGTGCCAGCAGCCCACCAGGGGGATATGAAAAACTGTTTTTT CASSPPGGYEKLFF
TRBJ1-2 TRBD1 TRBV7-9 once TGTGCCAGCAGCTTATTATTGACAGGGGCTAACTATGGCTACACCTTC CASSLLLTGANYGYTF
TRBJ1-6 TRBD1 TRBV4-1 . TGCGCCAGCAGCCCCCCGGGACAGAATTCACCCCTCCACTTT CASSPPGQNSPLHF
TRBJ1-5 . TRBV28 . TGTGCCAGCAGTTTATGGGAGGATCAGCCCCAGCATTTT CASSLWEDQPQHF
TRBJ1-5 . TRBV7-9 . TGTGCCAGCAGCTTAGTTGGGGGCAATCAGCCCCAGCATTTT CASSLVGGNQPQHF
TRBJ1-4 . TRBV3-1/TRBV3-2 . TGTGCCAGCAGCCAAGCCCGCCGGGAACTGTTTTTT CASSQARRELFF
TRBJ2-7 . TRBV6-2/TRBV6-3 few TGTGCCAGCAGCCCCGGAGACGAGCAGTACTTC CASSPGDEQYF
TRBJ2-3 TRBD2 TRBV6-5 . TGTGCCAGCAGTATTACTAGCGGGGGGAGGGATACGCAGTATTTT CASSITSGGRDTQYF
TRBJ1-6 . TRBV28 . TGTGTCACGTACAGCCAGAATTCACCCCTCCACTTT CVTYSQNSPLHF
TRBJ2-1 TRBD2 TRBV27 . TGTGCCAGCAGAATAGCGGGGGGGACCTACAATGAGCAGTTCTTC CASRIAGGTYNEQFF
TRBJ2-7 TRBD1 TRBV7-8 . TGTGCCAGCAGCTTACCGGGACAGGGTGTTTACGAGCAGTACTTC CASSLPGQGVYEQYF
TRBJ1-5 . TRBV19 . TGTGCCAGTAGTATCGGAAGGGATCAGCCCCAGCATTTT CASSIGRDQPQHF
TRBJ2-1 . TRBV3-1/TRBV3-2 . TGTGCCAGCAGCCAAGCCCCGACTTACAATGAGCAGTTCTTC CASSQAPTYNEQFF
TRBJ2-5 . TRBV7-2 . TGTGCCAGCAGCTTAATAGGGGGCCAAGAGACCCAGTACTTC CASSLIGGQETQYF
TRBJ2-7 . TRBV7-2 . TGTGCCAGCAGCTTAACCCCTAGGGGGTTGGGTTACGAGCAGTACTTC CASSLTPRGLGYEQYF
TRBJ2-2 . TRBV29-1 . TGCAGCGTTGAAGGTCCGAACACCGGGGAGCTGTTTTTT CSVEGPNTGELFF
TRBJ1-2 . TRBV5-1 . TGCGCCAGCAGCTTGGCGGCGGGCAGCAACTATGGCTACACCTTC CASSLAAGSNYGYTF
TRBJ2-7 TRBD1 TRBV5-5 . TGTGCCAGCGCGACGAGGACAGGGAGTTACGAGCAGTACTTC CASATRTGSYEQYF
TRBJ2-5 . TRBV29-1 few TGCAGCGTTGCCAGGGCCCAAGAGACCCAGTACTTC CSVARAQETQYF
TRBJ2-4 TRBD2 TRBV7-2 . TGTGCCAGCAGCCCGCGGGGGGAAGGCATTCAGTACTTC CASSPRGEGIQYF
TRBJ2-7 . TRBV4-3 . TGCGCCAGCAGCCAAGATTGGCCGCAGGACTCCTACGAGCAGTACTTC CASSQDWPQDSYEQYF
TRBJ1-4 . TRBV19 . TGTGCCAGTAGTATTGGACGTACAACTAATGAAAAACTGTTTTTT CASSIGRTTNEKLFF
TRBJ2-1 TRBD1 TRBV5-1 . TGCGCCAGCAGCCCTGGGACAGGGGATGAGCAGTTCTTC CASSPGTGDEQFF
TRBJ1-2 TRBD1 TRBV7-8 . TGTGCCAGCAGCTTAGCGGACGACATTGTGGGGACAGGGGCTAATAACTATGGCTACACCTTC CASSLADDIVGTGANNYGYTF
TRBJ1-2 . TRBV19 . TGTGCCAGTAGAAGACCATCGGGACTCCGTCTAGGTGGCTACACCTTC CASRRPSGLRLGGYTF